Each of the 11 T cell receptor beta chains below was sequenced from the same sample in a study of shared clonotypes between healthy human individuals. The protocol was immunoSEQ multiplex PCR, while the TCRdb copy is restricted to in-frame clones and leaves out a portion. The sample holds 640,000 or so clones, 60% to 80% seen once. The sequenced sample was memory CD4+ T cells sorted from blood. Regarding subset: CD45RA-negative fraction. The receptors were sampled from a woman in her 30s in good health.

The chain combines TRBV19 with TRBJ1-4; the D is unclear. The CDR3 is 11 residues long. V lost 7 bases and J 7 bases, leaving 7 bases between the germline ends. In germline, CDR1 is LNHDA, CDR2 SQIVND (reference sequence). The CDR3 DNA sequence: TGTGCCAGTACGGAGGCTGAAAAACTGTTTTTT. Its protein product is CASTEAEKLFF.

CDR3 protein: CASSQQGAASGANVLTF. The CDR3 DNA reads as TGCGCCAGCAGCCAGCAGGGAGCCGCCTCTGGGGCCAACGTCCTGACTTTC. The chain employs TRBV4-1 and TRBJ2-6; D assignment may be TRBD1 or TRBD2 (5 bases each). The CDR3 has 17 residues. The germline gives CDR1 MGHRA, CDR2 YSYEKL. Trimming shortened V by 3 bases and J by 0 bases, and 12 bases separated the two germline ends.

The rearrangement links TRBV19 to TRBJ1-1; 9 bases map to TRBD1. The V gene's germline CDR1 is LNHDA and CDR2 SQIVND (reference sequence). The junction had 9 bases not matched to a gene; V was cut back by 7 bases and J by 3 bases. This CDR3 has 15 amino acids. This CDR3 is CASTNRGRGDTEAFF. DNA for the CDR3: TGTGCCAGTACAAACAGGGGGCGTGGGGACACTGAAGCTTTCTTT.

The chain combines TRBV28 with TRBJ2-5; D call uncertain. The V end lost 2 bases, the J end lost 5 bases, and 9 bases lay between the germline ends. Per the germline V gene, CDR1 is MDHEN and CDR2 is SYDVKM. This CDR3 spans 13 amino acids. The CDR3 bases are TGTGCCAGCAGTTTAAGGGAAATGGAGACCCAGTACTTC. Protein: CASSLREMETQYF.

This clone was seen ten or more times. The V call is TRBV5-1, the J call TRBJ1-5; D is possibly TRBD1 (5 bases). The germline CDR1 and CDR2 sequences are SGHRS and YFSETQ. Trimming pared 3 bases from V and 8 bases from J, leaving 12 bases between. The CDR3 consists of 13 residues. Written as DNA, the CDR3 is TGCGCCAGCAGCTCCTACTGGGGGGAGCCCCAGCATTTT. Translated: CASSSYWGEPQHF.

The rearrangement uses TRBV15 and TRBJ1-5; D might be TRBD1 (5 bases). The CDR3 loop spans 12 amino acids. Trimming cost V 3 bases and J 16 bases, with 16 bases left between them. CDR1 is LNHNV and CDR2 is YYDKDF in the germline V gene (reference sequence). This chain's CDR3 is CATSSFSTEKHF. The CDR3 DNA follows: TGTGCCACCAGCAGCTTCTCGACAGAAAAACATTTT.

J is TRBJ2-3 and V is TRBV28, with D possibly called TRBD1 or TRBD2 (5 bases each). Germline lookup yields CDR1 MDHEN and CDR2 SYDVKM. V was trimmed by 6 bases and J by 4 bases, leaving 26 bases between them. CDR3 size: 18 residues. The CDR3 DNA reads as TGTGCCAGCAGAGGGGCCGGTTCCGGGACGGGCCTTCCAGATACGCAGTATTTT. This encodes CASRGAGSGTGLPDTQYF.

The chain links TRBV7-2 to TRBJ1-4, with D uncertain. V was trimmed by 1 base and J by 5 bases, leaving 2 bases between them. Looked up from germline, CDR1 is SGHTA and CDR2 is FQGNSA. CDR3 length equals 12 residues. CDR3 nucleotides: TGTGCCAGCAGCTTAGGGAATGAAAAACTGTTTTTT. Protein sequence: CASSLGNEKLFF.

The genes are TRBV19 and TRBJ1-5, with 11 bases aligning to TRBD1. Germline lookup yields CDR1 LNHDA and CDR2 SQIVND (reference sequence). J was trimmed by 7 bases and V by 5 bases; bases with no gene match: 13. The CDR3 is made up of 17 amino acids. The CDR3 reads CASSVATGTGGVQPQHF. The CDR3 DNA is TGTGCCAGTAGTGTCGCAACCGGGACAGGGGGAGTACAGCCCCAGCATTTT.

CDR3 coding DNA: TGTGCCAGCAGTTTGGATGCCCCCGTAACGATACTACCGGTCGACGAGCAGTACTTC. It translates to CASSLDAPVTILPVDEQYF. The gene calls are TRBV27 and TRBJ2-7; D is unresolved. From germline, CDR1 is MNHEY and CDR2 SMNVEV (reference sequence). V was shortened by 3 bases and J by 5 bases, with 29 bases between the two germline ends. The CDR3 contains 19 residues.

The V gene is TRBV4-1, the J gene TRBJ1-3, with 10 nucleotides matching TRBD1. Germline lookup yields CDR1 MGHRA and CDR2 YSYEKL. The CDR3 is made up of 17 amino acids. V was clipped by 1 base and J by 3 bases; unmatched bases: 6. DNA for the CDR3: TGCGCCAGCAGCCAAGCGGGACAGGGGATTATTGGAAACACCATATATTTT. Residues: CASSQAGQGIIGNTIYF.